This T cell receptor beta chain was identified in a study of T-cell memory formation after mild COVID-19. Study-level background: Largely donor-specific TCR clusters were found.

Looked up from germline, CDR1 is KGHSH and CDR2 is LQKENI. Trimming removed 3 bases from V and 4 bases from J, with 9 bases in between. The CDR3 covers 13 residues. From the 5' RACE reads, TCRdb called clonotypes with MiXCR, one entry per CDR3 protein. The table includes hundreds of thousands of distinct CDR3 sequences, over 15% detected once. This clonotype was seen a handful of times. This TCR came from an adult woman who had mild COVID-19 (a few samples of this study predate the infection). Cell type and time point are not known. The sample comprised PBMCs or a T cell subset sorted from them (not recorded which). The V gene is TRBV18, the J gene TRBJ1-1, with D perhaps TRBD1 (5 bases). The CDR3 DNA reads as TGTGCCAGCTCACCTGACAGTGGCACTGAAGCTTTCTTT. Its protein is CASSPDSGTEAFF. Together with reference TRBV18 and TRBJ1-1, the CDR3 gives the full variable domain: NAGVMQNPRHLVRRRGQEARLRCSPMKGHSHVYWYRQLPEEGLKFMVYLQKENIIDESGMPKERFSAEFPKEGPSILRIQQVVRGDSAAYFCASSPDSGTEAFFGQGTRLTVV.